The entry that follows covers one TCR beta chain sequence. The method was immunoSEQ multiplex PCR; TCRdb's version includes in-frame clones alone and lacks a portion of them. The table records tens of thousands of clones, approximately 90% of them present only once. CDR1 SGHDT and CDR2 YYEEEE come from the germline V gene. The CDR3 sequence is 14 residues long. Unmatched junction bases numbered 6, after V lost 3 bases and J lost 9 bases. This entry is derived from a study of OX40 agonist ivuxolimab in advanced cancers. Study in general: Ivuxolimab doses were 0.01, 0.1, 0.3, 1.5, 3 or 10 mg/kg every 2 weeks.

This sequence was found in an adult with an advanced solid tumor such as melanoma, head and neck, liver or kidney cancer. The sample here was CD4+ or CD8+ T cells sorted from blood, taken in a trial of the OX40 agonist ivuxolimab. The chain uses TRBV5-6 and TRBJ1-6, with 7 bases lining up with TRBD1. The CDR3 bases are TGTGCCAGCAGCTCGTCAGGACAGGTTTCACCCCTCCACTTT. Translating gives CASSSSGQVSPLHF. The full variable domain, completed using reference TRBV5-6 and TRBJ1-6, is DAGVTQSPTHLIKTRGQQVTLRCSPKSGHDTVSWYQQALGQGPQFIFQYYEEEERQRGNFPDRFSGHQFPNYSSELNVNALLLGDSALYLCASSSSGQVSPLHFGNGTRLTVT.